The T cell receptor (beta chain) described here comes from a study of cytomegalovirus exposure and HLA in healthy donors. As for the study in general: There were around 100 million unique TCR beta sequences, drawn from roughly 200 million T cells, in an earlier analysis. Study results and caveats: Presence/absence analyses took donor sequencing depth as roughly uniform. An analysis that came later showed most CMV-associated TCR beta chains appearing HLA-restricted.

Those who donated were healthy bone marrow donors. In the PCR, 60 Vbeta and 13 Jbeta primers were used. Assay used: immunoSEQ multiplex PCR; TCRdb lists only in-frame clones, some missing. In the table there are about 220,000 clones, 82% of which are singletons. This clone was found a few times. What it binds is not known. V lost 0 bases, J lost 1 base, and 7 bases lay in between. The CDR3 contains 14 residues. Germline V gives CDR1 LGHNA, CDR2 YSLEER. The sequencing sample was made of PBMCs. The sequence derives from a woman aged 40 to 50 in good health and CMV-seropositive. V and J are TRBV4-3 and TRBJ2-7; D might be TRBD1 (6 bases). CDR3 sequence: CASSQDQGSYEQYF. The CDR3 nucleotides are TGCGCCAGCAGCCAAGATCAGGGGTCCTACGAGCAGTACTTC.